This TCR beta chain was retrieved from a study of naive and memory T cell subsets. An equimolar mix of two oligonucleotides served as the beta constant-region primer for TRBC1 and TRBC2. Each CDR3 protein is one row after TCRdb ran MiXCR on the UMI-ligation and nested PCR reads. The sample contains 84,000 or so distinct CDR3 sequences, 7% to 7.5% of which appear only once. This clonotype has a count of ten or more. Germline lookup yields CDR1 KGHSH and CDR2 LQKENI. Trimming pared 5 bases from V and 0 bases from J, leaving 15 bases between. This CDR3 region has 16 residues. This clonotype was sampled from a human donor in good health. The chain has TRBV18 and TRBJ2-3, with D unclear. Sequencing used central memory CD4+ T cells from blood. The CDR3 region is CASSSKHPTSTDTQYF. The CDR3 DNA sequence: TGTGCCAGCTCATCCAAACACCCGACTAGCACAGATACGCAGTATTTT.